This T cell receptor beta chain was sequenced for a study of blood T cell repertoires in COVID-19. Turning to the study itself: From the United States, Italy and Spain came samples of acute and convalescent COVID-19.

With 4 bases clipped from V and 2 bases from J, the junction kept 5 bases outside the gene matches. Per germline, CDR1 LGHDT and CDR2 YNNKEL (reference sequence). This CDR3 contains 16 residues. TCRdb's table, derived via immunoSEQ multiplex PCR, lists solely in-frame clones and lacks some. This table has around 170,000 clones, approximately 90% appearing once. The rearrangement uses TRBV3-1 (or the pseudogene TRBV3-2) and TRBJ2-4, with 10 bases fitting TRBD2. This sequence was found in a man in his 60s with acute or convalescent COVID-19. The source material was peripheral blood. The chain's CDR3 is CASSRSGGATKNIQYF. The CDR3 nucleotides are TGTGCCAGCAGCCGCAGCGGGGGGGCTACCAAAAACATTCAGTACTTC.